This T cell receptor (beta chain) was recovered during a study of T cells in Graves' hyperthyroidism and ophthalmopathy. The CDR3 has 14 amino acids. The V gene's germline CDR1 is SNHLY and CDR2 FYNNEI. The ends were cut back, 8 bases at V and 2 bases at J, with 16 bases in the middle. This clonotype has at least ten counts. The antigen is unknown. Whole-study findings and limits: Ophthalmopathy, as predicted by the model, came a median 6.5 months after the prediction.

Amplification of TCR beta CDR3 regions was performed using RNA transcripts as template. A first-round RT-PCR of the TCR CDR3 used the HTBI primer set. TCRdb used MiXCR to reprocess the multiplex PCR reads, holding one entry per CDR3 protein. The sample contains about 250,000 distinct CDR3 sequences, over 20% of which appear only once. Any patient presenting with uncontrolled infection, other autoimmune disease, pregnancy or lactation was left out. Cells are PBMCs isolated from more than 8.5 ml of fresh blood. The sequence derives from a woman in her thirties or forties with Graves' ophthalmopathy. The chain joins TRBV2 to TRBJ2-7; TRBD2 might be the D (6 bases). Sequencing input: blood. CDR3 amino acids: CASRLRDSTYEQYF. DNA for the CDR3: TGTGCCAGCCGCCTCCGGGACTCCACCTACGAGCAGTACTTC.